The T cell receptor (beta chain) under discussion was sequenced for a study of chemoradiotherapy in HPV16-positive cancers. The wider study: A couple of HPV16-positive patients' cells yielded candidate HPV-specific clones and common motifs.

Some clones are missing from TCRdb's copy, which holds only in-frame ones; the method was immunoSEQ multiplex PCR. The sample shows 30,000 to 35,000 clones, roughly 87% of them seen only once. In germline, CDR1 is MNHNY, CDR2 SVGAGI (reference sequence). The germline V and J ends were trimmed by 7 bases and 7 bases, with 20 bases remaining between them. This CDR3 region has 14 residues. This specimen was blood, taken from a patient who underwent chemoradiotherapy. The receptor was derived from a human donor with HPV-associated anogenital cancer. This chain uses TRBV6-6 with TRBJ2-7; unclear D gene. The CDR3 DNA sequence: TGTGCCAGCACTCAAAGGCCAGCGCTTGGGGAGCAGTACTTC. It translates to CASTQRPALGEQYF.